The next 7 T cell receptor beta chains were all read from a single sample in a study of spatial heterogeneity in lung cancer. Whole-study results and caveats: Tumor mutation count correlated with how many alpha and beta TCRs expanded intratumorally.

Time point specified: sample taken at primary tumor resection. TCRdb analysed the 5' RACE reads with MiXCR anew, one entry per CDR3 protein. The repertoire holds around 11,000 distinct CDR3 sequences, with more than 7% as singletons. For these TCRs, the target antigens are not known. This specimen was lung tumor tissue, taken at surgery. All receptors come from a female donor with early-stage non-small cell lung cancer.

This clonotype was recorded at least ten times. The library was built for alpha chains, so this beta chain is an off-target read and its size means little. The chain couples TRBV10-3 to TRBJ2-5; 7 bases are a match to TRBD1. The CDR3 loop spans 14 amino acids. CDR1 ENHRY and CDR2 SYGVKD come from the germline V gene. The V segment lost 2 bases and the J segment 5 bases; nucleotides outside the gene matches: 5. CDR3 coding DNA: TGTGCCATCAGTGAGGACAGGGTGCAGGAGACCCAGTACTTC. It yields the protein CAISEDRVQETQYF.

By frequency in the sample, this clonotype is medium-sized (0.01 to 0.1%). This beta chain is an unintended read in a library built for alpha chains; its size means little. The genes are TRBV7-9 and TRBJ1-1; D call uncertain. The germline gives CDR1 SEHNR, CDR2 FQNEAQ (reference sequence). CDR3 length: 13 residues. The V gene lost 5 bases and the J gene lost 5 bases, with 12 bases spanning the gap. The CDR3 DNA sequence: TGTGCCAGCAGCCCTGAGGTGGGGACTGAAGCTTTCTTT. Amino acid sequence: CASSPEVGTEAFF.

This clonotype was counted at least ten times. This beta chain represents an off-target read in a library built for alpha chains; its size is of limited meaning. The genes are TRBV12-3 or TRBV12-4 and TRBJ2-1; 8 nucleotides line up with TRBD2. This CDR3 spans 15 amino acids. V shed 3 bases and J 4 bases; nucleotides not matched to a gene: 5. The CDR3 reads CASSLGSGAYNEQFF. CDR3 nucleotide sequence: TGTGCCAGCAGTTTGGGTAGCGGGGCATACAATGAGCAGTTCTTC.

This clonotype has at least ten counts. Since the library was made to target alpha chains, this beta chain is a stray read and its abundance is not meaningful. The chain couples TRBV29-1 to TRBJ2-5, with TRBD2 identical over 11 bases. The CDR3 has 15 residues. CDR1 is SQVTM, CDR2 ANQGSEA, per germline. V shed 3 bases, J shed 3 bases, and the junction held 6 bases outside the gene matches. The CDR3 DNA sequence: TGCAGCGTTGAGCCCCTAGCGGGGGGTGAAGAGACCCAGTACTTC. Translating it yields CSVEPLAGGEETQYF.

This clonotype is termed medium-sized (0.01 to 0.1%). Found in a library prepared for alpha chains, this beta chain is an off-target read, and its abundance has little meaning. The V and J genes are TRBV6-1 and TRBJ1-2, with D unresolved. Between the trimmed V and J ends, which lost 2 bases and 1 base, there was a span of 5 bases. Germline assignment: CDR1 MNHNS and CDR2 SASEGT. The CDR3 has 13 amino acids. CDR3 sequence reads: CASSERHNYGYTF. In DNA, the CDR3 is TGTGCCAGCAGTGAAAGGCATAACTATGGCTACACCTTC.

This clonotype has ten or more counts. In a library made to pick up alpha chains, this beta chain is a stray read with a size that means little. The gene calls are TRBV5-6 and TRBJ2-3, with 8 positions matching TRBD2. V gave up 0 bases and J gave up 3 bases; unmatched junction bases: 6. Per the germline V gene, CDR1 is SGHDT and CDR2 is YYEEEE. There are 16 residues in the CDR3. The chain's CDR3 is CASSLVQTSGTDTQYF. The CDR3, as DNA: TGTGCCAGCAGCTTGGTACAAACTAGCGGAACAGATACGCAGTATTTT.

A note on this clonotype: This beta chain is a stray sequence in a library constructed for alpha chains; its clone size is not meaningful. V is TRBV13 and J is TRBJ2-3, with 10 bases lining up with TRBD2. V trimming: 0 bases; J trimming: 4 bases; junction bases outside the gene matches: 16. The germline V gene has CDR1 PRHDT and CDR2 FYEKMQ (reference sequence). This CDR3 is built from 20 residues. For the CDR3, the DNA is TGTGCCAGCAGCTTAGGCCTTCCGCTAGCGGGGGCTGCCTCCCCAGATACGCAGTATTTT. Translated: CASSLGLPLAGAASPDTQYF.